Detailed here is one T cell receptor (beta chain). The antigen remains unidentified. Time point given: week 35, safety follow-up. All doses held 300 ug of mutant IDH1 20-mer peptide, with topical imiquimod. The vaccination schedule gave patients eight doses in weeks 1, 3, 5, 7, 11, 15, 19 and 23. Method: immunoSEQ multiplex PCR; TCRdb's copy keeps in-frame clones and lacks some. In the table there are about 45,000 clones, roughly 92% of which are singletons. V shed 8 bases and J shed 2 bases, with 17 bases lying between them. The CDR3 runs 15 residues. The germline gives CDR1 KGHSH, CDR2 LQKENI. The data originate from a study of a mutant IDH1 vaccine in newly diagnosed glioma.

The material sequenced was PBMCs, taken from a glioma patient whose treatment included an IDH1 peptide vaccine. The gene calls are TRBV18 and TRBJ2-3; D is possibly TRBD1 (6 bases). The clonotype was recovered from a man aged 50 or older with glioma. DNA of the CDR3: TGTGCCAGCGCAGCCTCACAGGGTTACACAGATACGCAGTATTTT. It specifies CASAASQGYTDTQYF.